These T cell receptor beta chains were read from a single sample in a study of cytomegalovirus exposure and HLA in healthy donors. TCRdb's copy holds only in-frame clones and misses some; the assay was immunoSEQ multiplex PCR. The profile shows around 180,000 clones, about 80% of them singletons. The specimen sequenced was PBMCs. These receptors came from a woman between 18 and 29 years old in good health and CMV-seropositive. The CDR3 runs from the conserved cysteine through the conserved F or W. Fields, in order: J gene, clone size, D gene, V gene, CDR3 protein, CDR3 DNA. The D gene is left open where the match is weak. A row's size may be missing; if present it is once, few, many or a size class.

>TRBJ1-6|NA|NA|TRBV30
CAWGSGQSSPLHF
TGTGCCTGGGGTTCAGGGCAATCTTCACCCCTCCACTTT
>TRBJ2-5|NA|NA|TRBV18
CASSSAGAVVLETQYF
TGTGCCAGCTCCAGCGCGGGGGCTGTTGTTTTGGAGACCCAGTACTTC
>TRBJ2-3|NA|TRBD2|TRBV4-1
CASTPAVAGATDTQYF
TGCGCCAGCACTCCGGCGGTAGCGGGAGCCACAGATACGCAGTATTTT
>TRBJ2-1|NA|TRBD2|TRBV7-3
CASSPRLAGVNEQFF
TGTGCCAGCAGCCCCCGACTAGCGGGGGTTAATGAGCAGTTCTTC
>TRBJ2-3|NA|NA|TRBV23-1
CASSRNISTDTQYF
TGCGCCAGCAGCCGCAACATTAGCACAGATACGCAGTATTTT
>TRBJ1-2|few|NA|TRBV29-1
CSVAAGYTF
TGCAGCGTCGCGGCGGGCTACACCTTC
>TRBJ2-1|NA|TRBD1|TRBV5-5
CASSLTGDEQFF
TGTGCCAGCAGCTTGACAGGGGATGAGCAGTTCTTC
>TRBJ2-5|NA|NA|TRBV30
CAWSGAEETQYF
TGTGCCTGGAGTGGCGCCGAAGAGACCCAGTACTTC
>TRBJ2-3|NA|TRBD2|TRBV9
CASSATSGGAADTQYF
TGTGCCAGCAGCGCCACTAGCGGGGGGGCTGCAGATACGCAGTATTTT
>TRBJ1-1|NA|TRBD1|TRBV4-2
CASSHPTGGGSEAFF
TGTGCCAGCAGCCACCCAACAGGGGGCGGTTCGGAAGCTTTCTTT
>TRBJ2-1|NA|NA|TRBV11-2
CASSLIRGNNEQFF
TGTGCCAGCAGCTTAATCCGGGGAAACAATGAGCAGTTCTTC
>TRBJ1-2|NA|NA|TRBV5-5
CASSATPQRDYGYTF
TGTGCCAGCAGCGCGACCCCCCAGCGGGACTATGGCTACACCTTC
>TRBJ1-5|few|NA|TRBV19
CASSMGGGQPQHF
TGTGCCAGTAGTATGGGTGGGGGCCAGCCCCAGCATTTT
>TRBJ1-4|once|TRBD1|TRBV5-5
CASRPRTGIDEKLFF
TGTGCCAGCAGACCGCGGACAGGGATCGATGAAAAACTGTTTTTT
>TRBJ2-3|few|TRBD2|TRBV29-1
CSVEVGLADTDTQYF
TGCAGCGTTGAAGTTGGCCTAGCGGACACAGATACGCAGTATTTT
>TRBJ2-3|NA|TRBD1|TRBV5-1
CASSFEDRITDTQYF
TGCGCCAGCAGCTTTGAGGACAGGATCACAGATACGCAGTATTTT
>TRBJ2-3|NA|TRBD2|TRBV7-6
CASSPGAGGRDTQYF
TGTGCCAGCAGCCCTGGAGCGGGGGGTCGAGATACGCAGTATTTT
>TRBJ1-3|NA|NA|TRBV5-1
CASSPPVGNTIYF
TGCGCCAGCAGCCCCCCCGTCGGAAACACCATATATTTT
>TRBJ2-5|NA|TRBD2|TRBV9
CASSVEASGVGLGETQYF
TGTGCCAGCAGCGTAGAGGCTAGCGGGGTCGGGTTGGGAGAGACCCAGTACTTC
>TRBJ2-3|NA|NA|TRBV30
CAWSKGQGSTDTQYF
TGTGCCTGGAGCAAGGGGCAGGGATCCACAGATACGCAGTATTTT
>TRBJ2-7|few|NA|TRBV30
CASVRASSPWSYEQYF
TGTGCCTCCGTCAGGGCTTCTTCCCCTTGGAGCTACGAGCAGTACTTC
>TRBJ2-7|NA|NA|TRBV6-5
CASSYRLSYEQYF
TGTGCCAGCAGTTACAGACTATCATACGAGCAGTACTTC